One sample yielded the 11 T cell receptor beta chains listed below, sequenced in a study of cytomegalovirus exposure and HLA in healthy donors. PCR involved 60 Vbeta and 13 Jbeta primers. Profiled with immunoSEQ multiplex PCR; TCRdb holds only in-frame clones, not every one. Counted here are more than 95,000 clones, about 82% occurring once; the ten biggest clones make up 1.9%. Sample: PBMCs. The receptors come from a man aged 50 to 59 in good health and CMV-seronegative.

V gene TRBV19 combines with J gene TRBJ2-7, with 7 nucleotides matching TRBD1. Germline V CDR1 and CDR2: LNHDA, SQIVND (reference sequence). Unmatched junction bases numbered 3, after V lost 6 bases and J lost 4 bases. This CDR3 region has 12 residues. CDR3 coding DNA: TGTGCCAGTAGCAAGGGACAGTACGAGCAGTACTTC. Translating gives CASSKGQYEQYF.

This clone was detected only a few times. This rearrangement joins TRBV4-3 to TRBJ1-1, with 9 bases identical to TRBD1. The CDR3 contains 15 residues. V trimming: 3 bases; J trimming: 5 bases; junction bases outside the gene matches: 7. Germline values: CDR1 LGHNA, CDR2 YSLEER. As DNA, the CDR3 is TGCGCCAGCAGCCAGACGGACAGGGGAGGTACTGAAGCTTTCTTT. Its protein is CASSQTDRGGTEAFF.

The V and J genes are TRBV7-8 and TRBJ2-7; TRBD1 matches 10 bases. The CDR3 runs 15 residues. The ends lost 2 bases at V and 5 bases at J; junction bases unmatched: 6. The germline V gene has CDR1 SGHVS and CDR2 FQNEAQ. The CDR3 protein is CASSLLGTGVDEQYF. In nucleotides, the CDR3 is TGTGCCAGCAGCTTATTAGGGACAGGGGTCGACGAGCAGTACTTC.

V and J are TRBV7-9 and TRBJ1-3, with 9 bases aligning to TRBD1. With 5 bases clipped from V and 10 bases from J, the junction kept 9 bases outside the gene matches. The CDR3 runs 14 residues. Germline-derived CDR1 and CDR2 are SEHNR and FQNEAQ (reference sequence). CDR3 loop: CASSPTGGGLTIYF. The CDR3 DNA reads as TGTGCCAGCAGCCCTACAGGGGGCGGATTGACCATATATTTT. The full variable domain, rest sourced from reference TRBV7-9 and TRBJ1-3, is DTGVSQNPRHKITKRGQNVTFRCDPISEHNRLYWYRQTLGQGPEFLTYFQNEAQLEKSRLLSDRFSAERPKGSFSTLEIQRTEQGDSAMYLCASSPTGGGLTIYFGEGSWLTVV.

This chain uses TRBV19 with TRBJ2-3; 10 nucleotides agree with TRBD2. The V gene end was trimmed by 2 bases and the J gene end by 0 bases; junction bases not matched to a gene: 5. The CDR3 totals 17 residues. The V gene's germline CDR1 is LNHDA and CDR2 SQIVND (reference sequence). Written as DNA, the CDR3 is TGTGCCAGTAGTATATTGACTAGCGGGTCTAGCACAGATACGCAGTATTTT. Its translation is CASSILTSGSSTDTQYF.

Concerning this clone: Germline and junction disagree at one end, which may indicate a read error. The V call is TRBV29-1, the J call TRBJ2-1, with 8 bases identical to TRBD2. The CDR3 totals 13 residues. Germline lookup yields CDR1 SQVTM and CDR2 ANQGSEA. This CDR3 is CCGAGDSYNEQFF. DNA for the CDR3: TGTTGCGGAGCGGGGGATTCCTACAATGAGCAGTTCTTC.

In its sample, this clone was seen a few times. The rearrangement links TRBV29-1 to TRBJ1-2, with D uncertain. Deletions cut 4 bases from V and 8 bases from J, with 20 bases between. The CDR3 extends over 14 amino acids. The V gene's germline CDR1 is SQVTM and CDR2 ANQGSEA. As DNA, the CDR3 is TGCAGCGTTGCCTCTCAAATCGGGGTCGCCGGCTACACCTTC. Its translation is CSVASQIGVAGYTF.

The chain has TRBV6-5 and TRBJ2-1; 8 nucleotides line up with TRBD2. This CDR3 comprises 14 residues. CDR1 MNHEY and CDR2 SVGAGI come from the germline V gene. Trimming removed 5 bases from V and 7 bases from J; junction bases left unmatched: 7. CDR3 region: CASSPRGAENEQFF. CDR3 bases: TGTGCCAGCAGTCCGCGGGGGGCTGAGAATGAGCAGTTCTTC.

CDR3 residues: CASSRTGNYGYTF. DNA for the CDR3: TGTGCCAGCAGCCGTACAGGGAACTATGGCTACACCTTC. The chain couples TRBV7-2 to TRBJ1-2; possible D gene TRBD1, 6 bases. The CDR3 has 13 amino acids. Trimming cost V 5 bases and J 2 bases, with 9 bases left between them. The germline V gene encodes CDR1 SGHTA and CDR2 FQGNSA.

This clone was seen just once. Written as DNA, the CDR3 is TGTGCCAGCTCTCGAGAGGGGGCAACTAATGAAAAACTGTTTTTT. Protein sequence: CASSREGATNEKLFF. The chain has TRBV2 and TRBJ1-4, with D tentatively TRBD1 (6 bases). This CDR3 is 15 amino acids long. Germline lookup yields CDR1 SNHLY and CDR2 FYNNEI. Deletions cut 8 bases from V and 0 bases from J, with 13 bases between. Supplemented by reference TRBV2 and TRBJ1-4, the full variable domain reads EPEVTQTPSHQVTQMGQEVILRCVPISNHLYFYWYRQILGQKVEFLVSFYNNEISEKSEIFDDQFSVERPDGSNFTLKIRSTKLEDSAMYFCASSREGATNEKLFFGSGTQLSVL.

This clone was detected a few times. The V gene is TRBV7-9, the J gene TRBJ2-5; 7 nucleotides match TRBD1. The trim removed 5 bases at V and 1 base at J, leaving 10 bases unmatched. This CDR3 has 16 amino acids. The germline gives CDR1 SEHNR, CDR2 FQNEAQ (reference sequence). CDR3: CASSPAYRGTQETQYF. The CDR3, as DNA: TGTGCCAGCAGCCCAGCCTACAGGGGAACCCAAGAGACCCAGTACTTC.